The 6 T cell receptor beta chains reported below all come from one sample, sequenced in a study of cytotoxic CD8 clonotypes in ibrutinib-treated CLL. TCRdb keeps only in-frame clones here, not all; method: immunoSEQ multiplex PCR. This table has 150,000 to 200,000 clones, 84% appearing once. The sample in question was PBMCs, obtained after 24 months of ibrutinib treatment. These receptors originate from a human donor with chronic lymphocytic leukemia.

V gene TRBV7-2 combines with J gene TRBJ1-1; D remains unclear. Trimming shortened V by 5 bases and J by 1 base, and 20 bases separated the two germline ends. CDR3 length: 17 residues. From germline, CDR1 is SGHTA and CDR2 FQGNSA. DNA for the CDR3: TGTGCCAGCAGCCTACGTCGTGGGCCCCTTACGAACACTGAAGCTTTCTTT. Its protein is CASSLRRGPLTNTEAFF.

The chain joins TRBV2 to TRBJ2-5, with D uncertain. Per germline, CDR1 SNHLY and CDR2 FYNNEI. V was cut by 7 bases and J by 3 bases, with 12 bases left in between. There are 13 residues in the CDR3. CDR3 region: CASITPNKETQYF. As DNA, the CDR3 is TGTGCCAGCATCACGCCAAACAAAGAGACCCAGTACTTC.

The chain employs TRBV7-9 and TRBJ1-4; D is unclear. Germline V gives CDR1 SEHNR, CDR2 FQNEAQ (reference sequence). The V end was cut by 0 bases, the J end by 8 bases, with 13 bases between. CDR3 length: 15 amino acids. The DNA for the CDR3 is TGTGCCAGCAGCTTAGCGGAGGGAGGTGGGGAAAAACTGTTTTTT. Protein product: CASSLAEGGGEKLFF.

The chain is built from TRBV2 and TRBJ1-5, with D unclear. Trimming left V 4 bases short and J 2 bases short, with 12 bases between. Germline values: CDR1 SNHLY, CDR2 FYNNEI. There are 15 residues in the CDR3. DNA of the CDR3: TGTGCCAGCAGTGTTTGGGCACCGGGCAATCAGCCCCAGCATTTT. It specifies CASSVWAPGNQPQHF.

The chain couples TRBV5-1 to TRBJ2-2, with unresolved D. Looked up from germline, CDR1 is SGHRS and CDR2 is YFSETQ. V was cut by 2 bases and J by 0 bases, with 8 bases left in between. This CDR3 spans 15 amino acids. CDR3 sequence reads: CASSFSGPNTGELFF. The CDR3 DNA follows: TGCGCCAGCAGCTTTTCCGGACCGAACACCGGGGAGCTGTTTTTT. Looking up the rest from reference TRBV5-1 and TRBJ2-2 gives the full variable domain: KAGVTQTPRYLIKTRGQQVTLSCSPISGHRSVSWYQQTPGQGLQFLFEYFSETQRNKGNFPGRFSGRQFSNSRSEMNVSTLELGDSALYLCASSFSGPNTGELFFGEGSRLTVL.

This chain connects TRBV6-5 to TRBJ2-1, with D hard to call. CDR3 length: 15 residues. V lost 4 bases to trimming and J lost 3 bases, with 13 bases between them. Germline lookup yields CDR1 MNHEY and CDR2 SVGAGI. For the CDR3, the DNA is TGTGCCAGCAGTTCCCTTCCGACGGGCTACAATGAGCAGTTCTTC. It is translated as CASSSLPTGYNEQFF.